The clone carrying this T cell receptor beta chain was observed once. These data belong to a study of blood T cell repertoires in COVID-19. Study-wide background: The cDNA or gDNA used as material had been derived from T cells, B-cell-depleted T cells, or PBMCs.

The length of the CDR3 is 14 residues. Trimming removed 2 bases from V and 6 bases from J; junction bases left unmatched: 3. From germline, CDR1 is MNHNS and CDR2 SASEGT. Original data processing: Amplifying reference gene primers gave estimates of nucleated cell counts. Sequencing used immunoSEQ multiplex PCR; TCRdb keeps in-frame clones, though not all of them. V and J calls and clone size are given by that table; D and trimming were obtained from the DNA. The table shows around 620,000 clones, with just under 90% occurring only once. Sequencing was done on a sample of peripheral blood. The TCR originated in a woman under 30 with acute or convalescent COVID-19. The chain employs TRBV6-1 and TRBJ2-7; 11 positions agree with TRBD2. DNA for the CDR3: TGTGCCAGCAGTGAACTAGCGGGGGGTCTCGAGCAGTACTTC. It translates to CASSELAGGLEQYF.